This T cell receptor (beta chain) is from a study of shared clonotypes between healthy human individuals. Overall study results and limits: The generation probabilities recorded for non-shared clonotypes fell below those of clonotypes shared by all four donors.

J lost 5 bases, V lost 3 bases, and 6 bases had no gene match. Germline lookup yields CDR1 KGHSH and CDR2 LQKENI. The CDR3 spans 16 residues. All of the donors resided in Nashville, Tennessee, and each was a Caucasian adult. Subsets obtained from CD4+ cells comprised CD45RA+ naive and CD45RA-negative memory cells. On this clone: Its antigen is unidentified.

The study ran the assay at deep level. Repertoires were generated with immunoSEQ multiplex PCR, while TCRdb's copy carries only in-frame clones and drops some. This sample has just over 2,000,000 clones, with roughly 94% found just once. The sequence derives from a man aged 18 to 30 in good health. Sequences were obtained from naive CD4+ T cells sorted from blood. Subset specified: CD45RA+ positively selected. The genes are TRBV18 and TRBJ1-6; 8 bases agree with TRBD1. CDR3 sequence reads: CASSPVDRGHNSPLHF. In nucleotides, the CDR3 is TGTGCCAGCTCACCCGTAGACAGGGGCCATAATTCACCCCTCCACTTT.